This is a list of T cell receptor beta chains from one sample in a study of cytomegalovirus exposure and HLA in healthy donors. The table came from immunoSEQ multiplex PCR; TCRdb's copy has only in-frame clones and leaves some out. The sample holds some 98,000 clones, about 81% seen once. The sequenced material came from PBMCs. Receptors were obtained from a man in his forties in good health and CMV-seronegative. Both conserved end residues are part of each CDR3. The D gene is left open where the match is weak. Expanded clones are given a class, and other clones once, few, many or no size at all.

j_call clone_size v_call cdr3_length d_call cdr3_aa cdr3_nt
TRBJ2-1 NA TRBV5-6 14 TRBD2 CASSFGGDYNEQFF TGTGCCAGCAGCTTCGGGGGGGATTACAATGAGCAGTTCTTC
TRBJ1-2 NA TRBV11-2 17 TRBD1 CASSVMASGTAAYGYTF TGTGCCAGCAGCGTAATGGCCTCCGGGACAGCCGCCTATGGCTACACCTTC
TRBJ1-6 NA TRBV28 14 NA CASSLTELNSPLHF TGTGCCAGCAGTTTGACAGAGCTTAATTCACCCCTCCACTTT
TRBJ2-2 NA TRBV4-3 17 TRBD1 CASSQDTGTGATGELFF TGCGCCAGCAGCCAAGATACGGGGACAGGAGCGACCGGGGAGCTGTTTTTT
TRBJ2-5 NA TRBV7-9 18 TRBD1 CASSFGTGLMGSGETQYF TGTGCCAGCAGCTTCGGGACAGGGCTGATGGGGTCGGGTGAGACCCAGTACTTC
TRBJ2-3 NA TRBV5-6 13 NA CASSLAGTDTQYF TGTGCCAGCAGCTTGGCCGGTACAGATACGCAGTATTTT
TRBJ1-1 NA TRBV27 14 NA CASSFGTPEERAFF TGTGCCAGCAGTTTCGGGACACCTGAAGAAAGGGCTTTCTTT
TRBJ2-7 NA TRBV7-6 15 TRBD2 CASSRGTSGYYEQYF TGTGCCAGCAGCAGAGGGACTAGCGGTTACTACGAGCAGTACTTC
TRBJ2-5 NA TRBV5-1 14 TRBD2 CASSRREGRETQYF TGCGCCAGCAGCCGGCGGGAGGGTCGGGAGACCCAGTACTTC
TRBJ1-6 NA TRBV7-9 15 NA CASSSSGREDSPLHF TGTGCCAGCAGCTCCTCCGGCCGGGAGGATTCACCCCTCCACTTT
TRBJ2-6 once TRBV5-1 17 TRBD1 CASSAPGGRTGANVLTF TGCGCCAGCAGCGCTCCAGGGGGTAGGACTGGGGCCAACGTCCTGACTTTC
TRBJ2-7 NA TRBV4-1 13 TRBD2 CASSQERGGEQYF TGCGCCAGCAGCCAGGAGCGGGGTGGCGAGCAGTACTTC
TRBJ2-7 NA TRBV7-6 14 NA CASSLVLGGYEQYF TGTGCCAGCAGCTTAGTTTTGGGGGGCTACGAGCAGTACTTC
TRBJ1-3 NA TRBV19 14 NA CASTPGDRLGTIYF TGTGCCAGTACCCCGGGAGACCGTCTTGGAACCATATATTTT
TRBJ1-6 NA TRBV6-6 12 NA CASSLLNSPLHF TGTGCCAGCAGTTTACTGAATTCACCCCTCCACTTT
TRBJ2-7 NA TRBV11-2 14 TRBD1 CASSTRQGAWEQYF TGTGCCAGCAGCACCCGACAGGGGGCCTGGGAGCAGTACTTC
TRBJ1-2 NA TRBV5-4 17 TRBD1 CASSPTGTGGGFFGYTF TGTGCCAGCAGTCCTACCGGGACAGGGGGCGGGTTCTTCGGCTACACCTTC
TRBJ2-2 few TRBV7-8 13 NA CASRSRGTGELFF TGTGCCAGCAGAAGCAGGGGAACCGGGGAGCTGTTTTTT
TRBJ2-7 NA TRBV7-9 14 NA CASSQGGTSYEQYF TGTGCCAGCAGTCAGGGGGGTACTTCCTACGAGCAGTACTTC
TRBJ2-2 NA TRBV11-3 14 NA CASSLDRNTGELFF TGTGCCAGCAGCTTAGACAGAAACACCGGGGAGCTGTTTTTT
TRBJ2-2 once TRBV6-1 16 TRBD2 CASSGRLAVGPGELFF TGTGCCAGCAGTGGCCGACTAGCCGTGGGTCCCGGGGAGCTGTTTTTT
TRBJ2-2 NA TRBV6-5 15 TRBD1 CASSRDRASTGELFF TGTGCCAGCAGTCGGGACAGGGCGTCCACCGGGGAGCTGTTTTTT
TRBJ2-7 NA TRBV7-8 15 TRBD1 CASSPGWGQAYEQYF TGTGCCAGCAGCCCAGGGTGGGGACAGGCCTACGAGCAGTACTTC
TRBJ2-7 NA TRBV7-9 14 TRBD1 CASSLQGQGPPLYF TGTGCCAGCAGCTTACAAGGACAGGGCCCTCCGCTGTACTTC
TRBJ2-3 NA TRBV6-1 15 TRBD2 CASSGLAGGPDTQYF TGTGCCAGCAGTGGACTAGCGGGGGGGCCAGATACGCAGTATTTT
TRBJ1-1 NA TRBV6-5 15 TRBD1 CASSYLQQGGTEAFF TGTGCCAGCAGTTACCTCCAACAGGGGGGGACTGAAGCTTTCTTT
TRBJ2-3 NA TRBV4-3 16 NA CASSLQGRSLGGTQYF TGCGCCAGCAGCCTCCAAGGTCGATCCCTAGGGGGTACGCAGTATTTT
TRBJ1-1 NA TRBV14 16 TRBD1 CASSQEKGQLNTEAFF TGTGCCAGCAGCCAAGAGAAGGGACAGTTGAACACTGAAGCTTTCTTT
TRBJ2-7 NA TRBV7-2 17 TRBD1 CASSKMTGTVNSYEQYF TGTGCCAGCAGTAAAATGACCGGGACAGTTAATTCCTACGAGCAGTACTTC
TRBJ2-3 NA TRBV7-8 15 TRBD1 CASSLQGAVTDTQYF TGTGCCAGCAGCTTACAGGGGGCTGTGACAGATACGCAGTATTTT
TRBJ1-2 NA TRBV9 15 TRBD1 CASSTLGQGHYGYTF TGTGCCAGCAGCACGCTGGGACAGGGGCACTATGGCTACACCTTC
TRBJ2-7 NA TRBV7-6 13 NA CASSETGSYEQYF TGTGCCAGCAGCGAGACAGGCTCCTACGAGCAGTACTTC
TRBJ1-2 NA TRBV28 14 NA CASSLATYRDGYTF TGTGCCAGCAGTTTGGCCACGTACAGGGATGGCTACACCTTC
TRBJ2-2 NA TRBV5-4 12 NA CAIQTGTGELFF TGTGCCATTCAAACGGGCACCGGGGAGCTGTTTTTT
TRBJ1-2 NA TRBV5-6 16 NA CASSPGYGEIRGGYTF TGTGCCAGCAGCCCGGGGTACGGGGAAATACGGGGTGGCTACACCTTC
TRBJ1-1 once TRBV27 12 TRBD1 CASSETGLEAFF TGTGCCAGCAGTGAGACAGGGTTGGAAGCTTTCTTT
TRBJ1-1 once TRBV5-1 14 TRBD1 CASSLGQGAAEAFF TGCGCCAGCAGCCTCGGACAGGGGGCCGCTGAAGCTTTCTTT
TRBJ1-1 NA TRBV5-1 15 TRBD1 CASSLETGRHTEAFF TGCGCCAGCAGCTTGGAGACAGGGCGGCACACTGAAGCTTTCTTT
TRBJ1-5 NA TRBV10-3 18 NA CAIEPGGPGGYSNQPQHF TGTGCCATCGAACCGGGGGGGCCCGGCGGCTATAGCAATCAGCCCCAGCATTTT
TRBJ1-2 NA TRBV2 12 NA CASSGQEYGYTF TGTGCCAGCAGCGGACAAGAATATGGCTACACCTTC
TRBJ1-2 few TRBV10-3 13 NA CAISEGAADGYTF TGTGCCATCAGTGAAGGGGCCGCGGATGGCTACACCTTC
TRBJ1-2 NA TRBV7-2 12 NA CASTRSIYGYTF TGTGCCAGCACCAGAAGTATCTATGGCTACACCTTC
TRBJ1-6 NA TRBV5-1 14 NA CASSLAGYGETPHF TGCGCCAGCAGCTTGGCCGGGTACGGGGAAACTCCCCACTTT
TRBJ1-6 NA TRBV2 13 NA CASTRDTNSPLHF TGTGCCAGCACCCGGGACACTAATTCACCCCTCCACTTT
TRBJ2-3 NA TRBV5-1 14 NA CASSPVGATDTQYF TGCGCCAGCAGCCCGGTGGGGGCCACAGATACGCAGTATTTT
TRBJ2-5 NA TRBV27 14 NA CASSSPRVLETQYF TGTGCCAGCAGTTCCCCCCGGGTACTGGAGACCCAGTACTTC
TRBJ1-6 NA TRBV19 17 NA CASSSEGSGSSNSPPHF TGTGCCAGTAGTTCAGAGGGCTCGGGATCGTCGAATTCACCCCCCCACTTT
TRBJ1-1 once TRBV10-3 13 TRBD1 CATKQGVSTEAFF TGTGCCACAAAACAGGGGGTGAGCACTGAAGCTTTCTTT
TRBJ1-5 NA TRBV6-1 15 NA CASKGLGRGNQPQHF TGTGCCAGCAAGGGATTGGGCCGGGGAAATCAGCCCCAGCATTTT
TRBJ1-1 NA TRBV5-5 14 TRBD1 CASSDRDRNTEAFF TGTGCCAGCAGCGACCGGGACAGGAACACTGAAGCTTTCTTT
TRBJ2-5 NA TRBV7-9 13 NA CASSPLAQETQYF TGTGCCAGCAGCCCGCTAGCGCAAGAGACCCAGTACTTC
TRBJ2-2 NA TRBV4-1 16 NA CASSHGASNQPGELFF TGCGCCAGCAGCCATGGGGCTTCGAACCAACCCGGGGAGCTGTTTTTT
TRBJ2-2 NA TRBV6-6 14 NA CASCQLTGAGELFF TGTGCCAGCTGCCAACTAACAGGTGCCGGGGAGCTGTTTTTT
TRBJ2-7 NA TRBV13 19 NA CASSLSPTSRGATGYEQYF TGTGCCAGCAGCTTAAGCCCCACCTCCAGGGGAGCTACGGGCTACGAGCAGTACTTC
TRBJ2-1 few TRBV5-1 14 NA CASSLVGANNEQFF TGCGCCAGCAGCTTAGTGGGGGCGAACAATGAGCAGTTCTTC
TRBJ1-2 once TRBV6-5 14 NA CASTPGRNNYGYTF TGTGCCAGCACTCCTGGCAGGAACAACTATGGCTACACCTTC
TRBJ1-6 NA TRBV2 14 NA CASSASTYNSPLHF TGTGCCAGCAGTGCATCGACATATAATTCACCCCTCCACTTT
TRBJ1-2 once TRBV5-1 11 NA CASSHTEGYTF TGCGCCAGCAGCCACACAGAAGGCTACACCTTT
TRBJ2-5 NA TRBV5-1 8 NA CAKETQYF TGCGCTAAAGAGACCCAGTACTTC
TRBJ2-1 NA TRBV19 15 NA CASSIGGHGYNEQFF TGTGCCAGTAGTATAGGCGGTCACGGATACAATGAGCAGTTCTTC